One and the same sample provided the 7 T cell receptor beta chains below, sequenced in a study of graft-versus-host responses after intestinal transplantation. TCRdb keeps only in-frame clones here, not all; method: immunoSEQ multiplex PCR. The sample yields roughly 6,000 clones, about a fifth seen once. The sample was alloreactive CD4+ T cells from a mixed lymphocyte reaction culture, taken before transplantation. Subset specified: CFSE-low proliferating T cells sorted from roughly six-day pre-transplant mixed lymphocyte reaction (GvH or HvG direction). These receptors were obtained from a human patient who was an organ donor for intestinal transplantation.

This clone was counted a few times. The chain has TRBV4-1 and TRBJ2-5, with TRBD2 identical over 9 bases. Germline CDR1 is MGHRA and CDR2 is YSYEKL. V was clipped by 4 bases and J by 5 bases; unmatched bases: 14. The CDR3 is made up of 17 amino acids. In DNA, the CDR3 is TGCGCCAGCAGCCCAACCGGGACTAGCTATGGAGGGGAGACCCAGTACTTC. This sequence encodes CASSPTGTSYGGETQYF.

V usage is TRBV29-1 and J usage is TRBJ1-2; no reliable D call. V was pared by 4 bases and J by 8 bases, with 14 bases between. Germline V gene sequence: CDR1 SQVTM, CDR2 ANQGSEA. The length of the CDR3 is 12 residues. The CDR3 is CSVGLGIGGYTF. The DNA of the CDR3 is TGCAGCGTTGGCCTGGGGATCGGGGGCTACACCTTC.

This clone was counted only a few times. At one end, the junction sequence differs from germline, possibly due to a read error. V is TRBV27 and J is TRBJ2-2, with 7 positions matching TRBD2. Germline-derived CDR1 and CDR2 are MNHEY and SMNVEV (reference sequence). This CDR3 is 15 amino acids long. CDR3 protein: CASSLAGTRWRELVF. As DNA, the CDR3 is TGTGCCAGCAGTTTAGCCGGGACTCGGTGGCGGGAGCTGGTTTTT.

Comment on this clone: The junction departs from germline at one end; a sequencing error may be responsible. In the same sample, other DNA sequences code for this CDR3. The chain employs TRBV5-1 and TRBJ2-7; possible D gene TRBD2, 7 bases. CDR3 length equals 16 residues. CDR1 and CDR2 (germline): SGHRS, YFSETQ. The CDR3 nucleotides read TGTGCCAGCAGCGCCGCCCCCACGGGGGGCATCTACGAGCAGTACTTC. Encoded protein: CASSAAPTGGIYEQYF.

This clone is medium-sized within its sample. V usage is TRBV5-1 and J usage is TRBJ2-3, with D perhaps TRBD1 or TRBD2 (5 bases each). Per germline, CDR1 SGHRS and CDR2 YFSETQ. V lost 2 bases and J lost 0, with 10 bases in between. The CDR3 runs 15 residues. The CDR3 sequence is CASSLGTASTDTQYF. The CDR3 nucleotides are TGCGCCAGCAGCTTAGGGACCGCTAGCACAGATACGCAGTATTTT. Filled out from reference TRBV5-1 and TRBJ2-3, the complete variable domain reads KAGVTQTPRYLIKTRGQQVTLSCSPISGHRSVSWYQQTPGQGLQFLFEYFSETQRNKGNFPGRFSGRQFSNSRSEMNVSTLELGDSALYLCASSLGTASTDTQYFGPGTRLTVL.

The chain combines TRBV7-2 with TRBJ2-5; TRBD2 aligns across 11 bases. The trim removed 1 base at V and 5 bases at J, leaving 0 bases unmatched. From germline, CDR1 is SGHTA and CDR2 FQGNSA. This CDR3 region has 14 residues. Here the CDR3 DNA reads TGTGCCAGCAGCTTAGGGACTAGCGGGGAGACCCAGTACTTC. Translating it yields CASSLGTSGETQYF.

This chain links TRBV4-1 with TRBJ2-2; D ambiguous. There are 13 residues in the CDR3. V was clipped by 2 bases and J by 8 bases, with 9 bases between them. Germline V lookup: CDR1 MGHRA, CDR2 YSYEKL. The CDR3 DNA reads as TGCGCCAGCAGCCAATCCTCCGTGGGGGAGCTGTTTTTT. Protein product: CASSQSSVGELFF.